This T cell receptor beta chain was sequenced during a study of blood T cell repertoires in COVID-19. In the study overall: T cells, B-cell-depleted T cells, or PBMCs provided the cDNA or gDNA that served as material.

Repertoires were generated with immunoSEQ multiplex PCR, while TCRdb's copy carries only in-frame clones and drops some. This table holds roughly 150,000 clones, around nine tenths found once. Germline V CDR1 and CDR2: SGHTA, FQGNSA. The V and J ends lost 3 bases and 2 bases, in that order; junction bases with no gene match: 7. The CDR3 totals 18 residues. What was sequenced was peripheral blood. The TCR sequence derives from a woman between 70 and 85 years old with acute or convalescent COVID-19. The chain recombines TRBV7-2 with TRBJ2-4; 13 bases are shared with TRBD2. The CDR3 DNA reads TGTGCCAGCAGCTTCACTAGCGGGGGGGCCGTAACCAAAAACATTCAGTACTTC. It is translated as CASSFTSGGAVTKNIQYF.